Detailed here is one T cell receptor beta chain. Germline CDR1 is LNHDA and CDR2 is SQIVND (reference sequence). Trimming took 2 bases from V and 4 from J, leaving 10 bases between them. The CDR3 contains 14 residues. This sample is part of a study of blood T cell repertoires in COVID-19. Study-wide context: Nucleic acid was either cDNA or gDNA, and it came from T cells, B-cell-depleted T cells, or PBMCs.

Method: immunoSEQ multiplex PCR; TCRdb's copy keeps in-frame clones and lacks some. The sample shows about 250,000 clones, 86% of them seen only once. The receptor was derived from a woman aged 60-75 years who had recovered from COVID-19. Sequencing used peripheral blood. The chain recombines TRBV19 with TRBJ2-3; a possible D gene is TRBD1 (6 bases). The CDR3: CASSIQGSADTQYF. The CDR3, as DNA: TGTGCCAGTAGTATACAGGGGAGTGCAGATACGCAGTATTTT.